The clone carrying this T cell receptor (beta chain) has more than one count but fewer than ten. As yet, its antigen is unknown. The data belong to a study of long-term antiretroviral therapy in people with HIV. Whole-study results and caveats: Against controls, HIV repertoires showed narrower ranges of CDR3 length. Collection spanned 2004 to 2017; ART regimens may be less effective than current ones.

Survey level was the resolution at which the v3.0 immunoSEQ assay ran. Measured with immunoSEQ multiplex PCR; TCRdb has only the in-frame clones, and not every one. Among just under 40,000 clones, around nine tenths were seen once, and the ten largest hold almost 4%. CDR1 and CDR2 from the germline V gene are MNHEY and SMNVEV (reference sequence). Between the trimmed V and J ends, which lost 2 bases and 7 bases, there was a span of 11 bases. The CDR3 covers 13 residues. The sequence derives from a woman aged 18-29 years with HIV. This sample comprised unsorted PBMCs, obtained just before starting antiretroviral therapy. This sequence joins TRBV27 and TRBJ1-2; no firm D call. This chain's CDR3 is CASSLVPSRGYTF. The CDR3 DNA follows: TGTGCCAGCAGTTTAGTCCCATCGCGTGGCTACACCTTC.